This is a list of T cell receptor beta chains from one sample in a study of long-term antiretroviral therapy in people with HIV. TCRdb keeps only in-frame clones here, not all; method: immunoSEQ multiplex PCR. There are about 19,000 clones in the sample; about 89% occur only once, and roughly a tenth lies in the top ten. Sequenced material: unsorted PBMCs, taken 0.5 years after starting antiretroviral therapy. These receptor sequences come from a man aged 35-49 years with HIV. CDR3s include the opening cysteine and the closing phenylalanine or tryptophan. Each record gives: CDR3 length, J gene, V gene, CDR3 protein.

12 | TRBJ2-7 | TRBV5-6 | CASSSPSGEQYF
13 | TRBJ1-2 | TRBV28 | CASSPPALYGYTF
11 | TRBJ1-5 | TRBV27 | CASSRGEGLHF
13 | TRBJ2-1 | TRBV25-1 | CASREGSYNEQFF
16 | TRBJ2-3 | TRBV9 | CASSRGASGGVRAQYF
17 | TRBJ2-2 | TRBV4-1 | CASSQELAGGNGGELFF
14 | TRBJ2-7 | TRBV7-9 | CASSSPTDHYEQYF
15 | TRBJ2-7 | TRBV7-9 | CASSLEAQSSYEQYF
16 | TRBJ2-2 | TRBV5-1 | CASSKGGLANTGELFF
16 | TRBJ1-5 | TRBV10-3 | CAISEVRGGGDQPQHF
16 | TRBJ2-7 | TRBV7-9 | CASSLAPGRADYEQYF
12 | TRBJ2-2 | TRBV7-2 | CASSGNTGELFF
14 | TRBJ2-1 | TRBV7-9 | CASSPGTGYNEQFF
15 | TRBJ2-1 | TRBV10-3 | CAISEGQGTYNEQFF
14 | TRBJ2-2 | TRBV10-2 | CASSAAANTGELFF
12 | TRBJ2-5 | TRBV5-6 | CASSFYMETQYF
14 | TRBJ2-3 | TRBV29-1 | CSVEGGMGTDTQYF
14 | TRBJ1-4 | TRBV5-6 | CASSVNRVDEKLFF
14 | TRBJ1-3 | TRBV5-6 | CASSMSFSGNTIYF
13 | TRBJ1-1 | TRBV10-2 | CASSEQGNTEAFF
14 | TRBJ1-6 | TRBV11-2 | CASSRAGNNSPLHF
14 | TRBJ1-1 | TRBV2 | CASSFTEINTEAFF
15 | TRBJ1-2 | TRBV4-1 | CASSQSNSLFYGYTF
14 | TRBJ1-2 | TRBV29-1 | CSVFGQGADYGYTF
17 | TRBJ2-1 | TRBV27 | CASSSLTTSGINNEQFF
16 | TRBJ1-6 | TRBV19 | CASSFKGDSYNSPLHF
14 | TRBJ2-7 | TRBV2 | CASSDGTGAYEQYF
15 | TRBJ1-6 | TRBV7-2 | CASSLPSGSDSPLHF
17 | TRBJ1-5 | TRBV19 | CASSPPGREQRNQPQHF
14 | TRBJ1-6 | TRBV7-9 | CASSETAPRSPLHF
13 | TRBJ1-1 | TRBV6-5 | CASSYLGYDEAFF
16 | TRBJ2-6 | TRBV5-1 | CASSWDRASGANVLTF
17 | TRBJ2-3 | TRBV7-3 | CASSLVPRGDLRDTQYF
15 | TRBJ2-6 | TRBV13 | CASTRLSSGANVLTF
16 | TRBJ2-2 | TRBV21-1 | CASASQRTGRDGELFF
15 | TRBJ2-2 | TRBV19 | CASSSPGGFTGELFF
15 | TRBJ2-7 | TRBV14 | CASSQGDRLSYEQYF
14 | TRBJ2-5 | TRBV18 | CASSPYRGDETQYF
15 | TRBJ1-1 | TRBV9 | CASSVVRVPNTEAFF
14 | TRBJ1-2 | TRBV5-1 | CASSSAGGDYGYTF
13 | TRBJ1-2 | TRBV6-4 | CASRPGQVYGYTF
17 | TRBJ1-4 | TRBV6-1 | CASSEGGGTHWEEKLFF
16 | TRBJ2-1 | TRBV5-4 | CASSTPARGYYNEQFF
16 | TRBJ2-7 | TRBV15 | CATSRDLLAGAHEQYF
15 | TRBJ1-1 | TRBV7-9 | CASSLLWEGNTEAFF
17 | TRBJ2-6 | TRBV7-8 | CASSLADVPSGANVLTF
15 | TRBJ1-1 | TRBV11-3 | CASSLSHTPYTEAFF
13 | TRBJ2-7 | TRBV7-2 | CASSLEAPYEQYF
13 | TRBJ2-7 | TRBV2 | CASSHSGSGLQYF
14 | TRBJ2-7 | TRBV5-4 | CASSRDGGSYEQYF
17 | TRBJ2-7 | TRBV15 | CATSRDVGGRALGEQYF
13 | TRBJ1-1 | TRBV28 | CASLTVSDTEAFF
19 | TRBJ2-2 | TRBV5-1 | CASSPRTSGGVANTGELFF
15 | TRBJ2-5 | TRBV6-5 | CASRPRLAGTETQYF
12 | TRBJ1-2 | TRBV25-1 | CASSEYQYGYTF